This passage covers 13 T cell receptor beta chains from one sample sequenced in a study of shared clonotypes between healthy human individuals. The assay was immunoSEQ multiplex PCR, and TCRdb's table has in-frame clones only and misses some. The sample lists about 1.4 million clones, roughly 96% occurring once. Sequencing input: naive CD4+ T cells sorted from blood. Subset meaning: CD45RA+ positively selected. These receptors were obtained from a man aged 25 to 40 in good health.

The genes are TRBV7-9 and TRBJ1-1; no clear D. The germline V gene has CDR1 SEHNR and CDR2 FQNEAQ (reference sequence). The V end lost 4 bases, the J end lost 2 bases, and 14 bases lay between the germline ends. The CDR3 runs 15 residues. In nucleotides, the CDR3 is TGTGCCAGCAGCTCAGCTGGAGAGGGAAACACTGAAGCTTTCTTT. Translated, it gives CASSSAGEGNTEAFF.

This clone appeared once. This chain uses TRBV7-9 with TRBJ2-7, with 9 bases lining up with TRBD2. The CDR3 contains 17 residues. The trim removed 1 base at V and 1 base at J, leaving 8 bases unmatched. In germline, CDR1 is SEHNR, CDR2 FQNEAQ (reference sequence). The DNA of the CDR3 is TGTGCCAGCAGCTTAGGGGACAATAGCGGGAGTTCCTACGAGCAGTACTTC. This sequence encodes CASSLGDNSGSSYEQYF.

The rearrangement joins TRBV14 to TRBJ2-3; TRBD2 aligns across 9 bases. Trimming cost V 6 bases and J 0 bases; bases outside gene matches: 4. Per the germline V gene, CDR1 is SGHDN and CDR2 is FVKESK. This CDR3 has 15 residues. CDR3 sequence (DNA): TGTGCCAGCAGTTTAGCGGGAGACAGCACAGATACGCAGTATTTT. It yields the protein CASSLAGDSTDTQYF.

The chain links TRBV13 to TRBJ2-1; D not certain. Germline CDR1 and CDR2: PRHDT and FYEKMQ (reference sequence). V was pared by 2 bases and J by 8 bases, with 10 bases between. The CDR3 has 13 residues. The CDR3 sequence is CASSLSFSYEQFF. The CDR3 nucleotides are TGTGCCAGCAGCTTATCTTTTAGTTATGAGCAGTTCTTC.

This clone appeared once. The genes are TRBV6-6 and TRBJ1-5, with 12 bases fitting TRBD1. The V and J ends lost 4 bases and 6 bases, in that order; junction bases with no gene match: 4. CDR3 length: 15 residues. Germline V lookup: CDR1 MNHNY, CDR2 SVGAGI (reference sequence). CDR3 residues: CASSSGTGGSQPQHF. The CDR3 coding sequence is TGTGCCAGCAGTTCCGGGACAGGGGGCAGTCAGCCCCAGCATTTT.

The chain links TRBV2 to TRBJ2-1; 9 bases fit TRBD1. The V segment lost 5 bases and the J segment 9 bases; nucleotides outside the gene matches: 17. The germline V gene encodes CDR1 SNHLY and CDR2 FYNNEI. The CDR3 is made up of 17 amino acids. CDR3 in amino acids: CASSLLNPGTGFSEQFF. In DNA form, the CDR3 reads TGTGCCAGCAGTCTCTTAAATCCCGGGACAGGGTTTTCTGAGCAGTTCTTC.

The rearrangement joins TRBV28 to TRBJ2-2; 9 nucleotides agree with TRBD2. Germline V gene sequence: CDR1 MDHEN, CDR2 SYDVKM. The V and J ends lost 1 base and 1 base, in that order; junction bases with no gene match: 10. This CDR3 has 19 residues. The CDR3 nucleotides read TGTGCCAGCAGTTTATACGGCGGGAGGGCCCAACTGAACACCGGGGAGCTGTTTTTT. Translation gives CASSLYGGRAQLNTGELFF.

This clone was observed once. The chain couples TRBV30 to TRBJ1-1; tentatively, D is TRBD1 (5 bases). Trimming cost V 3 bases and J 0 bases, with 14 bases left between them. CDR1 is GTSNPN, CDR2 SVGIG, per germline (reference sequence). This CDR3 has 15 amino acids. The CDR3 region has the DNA TGTGCCTGGAGGTTAAGGGGCGCCATGAACACTGAAGCTTTCTTT. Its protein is CAWRLRGAMNTEAFF.

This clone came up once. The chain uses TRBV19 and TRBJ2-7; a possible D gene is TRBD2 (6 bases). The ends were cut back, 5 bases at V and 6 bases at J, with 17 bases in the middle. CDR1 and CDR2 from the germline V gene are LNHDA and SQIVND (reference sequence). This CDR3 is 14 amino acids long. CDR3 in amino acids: CASSPLDYQGEQYF. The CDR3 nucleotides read TGTGCCAGTAGTCCGTTGGACTACCAGGGCGAGCAGTACTTC.

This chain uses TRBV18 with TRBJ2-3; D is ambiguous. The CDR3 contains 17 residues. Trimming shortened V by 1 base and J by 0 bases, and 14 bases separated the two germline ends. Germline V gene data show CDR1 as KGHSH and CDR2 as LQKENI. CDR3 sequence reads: CASSPLHAPASTDTQYF. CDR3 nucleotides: TGTGCCAGCTCACCACTGCATGCCCCAGCTAGCACAGATACGCAGTATTTT.

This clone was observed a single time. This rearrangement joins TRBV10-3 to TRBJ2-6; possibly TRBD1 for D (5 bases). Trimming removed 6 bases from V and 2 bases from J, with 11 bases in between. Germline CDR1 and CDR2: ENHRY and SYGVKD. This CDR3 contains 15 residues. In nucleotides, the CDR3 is TGTGCCATCAGCGATGACAGTACTGGGGCCAACGTCCTGACTTTC. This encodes CAISDDSTGANVLTF.

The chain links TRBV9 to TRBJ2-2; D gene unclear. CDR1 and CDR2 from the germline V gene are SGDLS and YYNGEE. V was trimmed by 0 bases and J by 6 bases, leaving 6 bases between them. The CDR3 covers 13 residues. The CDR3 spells CASSVGGSGELFF. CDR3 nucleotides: TGTGCCAGCAGCGTAGGCGGATCCGGGGAGCTGTTTTTT. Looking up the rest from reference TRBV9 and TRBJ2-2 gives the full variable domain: DSGVTQTPKHLITATGQRVTLRCSPRSGDLSVYWYQQSLDQGLQFLIQYYNGEERAKGNILERFSAQQFPDLHSELNLSSLELGDSALYFCASSVGGSGELFFGEGSRLTVL.

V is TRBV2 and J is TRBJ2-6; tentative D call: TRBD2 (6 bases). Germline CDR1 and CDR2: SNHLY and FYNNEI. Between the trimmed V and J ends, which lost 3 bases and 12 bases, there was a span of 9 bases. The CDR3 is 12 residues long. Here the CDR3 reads CASSELGLVLTF. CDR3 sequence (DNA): TGTGCCAGCAGTGAGTTGGGACTCGTCCTGACTTTC.